The 2 T cell receptor beta chains reported below all come from one sample, sequenced in a study of human T cells and chemical hapten exposure. The time point is: patch test 2, 6 weeks after DPC sensitization. As for treatment: therapeutic diphenylcyclopropenone sensitization with weekly scalp DPC. TCRdb passed the RACE reads through MiXCR, listing each CDR3 protein once. The sample lists more than 75,000 distinct CDR3 sequences; roughly 10% were seen once. Specimen: whole blood, collected in connection with sensitization to the hapten diphenylcyclopropenone (DPC). These receptors were obtained from a woman aged 25 to 45 with alopecia areata. Some clones in this sample may be carry-over from other donors' samples.

This chain uses TRBV9 with TRBJ2-5; D not resolved. The CDR3 totals 13 residues. Germline loops: CDR1 SGDLS, CDR2 YYNGEE. Trimming left V 4 bases short and J 1 base short, with 8 bases between. The CDR3 coding sequence is TGTGCCAGCAGCCTCACCCCCCAAGAGACCCAGTACTTC. Translating it yields CASSLTPQETQYF. The full variable domain, its missing parts supplied by reference TRBV9 and TRBJ2-5, is DSGVTQTPKHLITATGQRVTLRCSPRSGDLSVYWYQQSLDQGLQFLIQYYNGEERAKGNILERFSAQQFPDLHSELNLSSLELGDSALYFCASSLTPQETQYFGPGTRLLVL.

Many counts were recorded for this clonotype. The CDR3 DNA reads TGTGCCAGCAGCTCAGCTTTCTTT. It translates to CASSSAFF. The chain recombines TRBV6-2 or TRBV6-3 with TRBJ1-1; D not resolved. The CDR3 totals 8 residues. Per the germline V gene, CDR1 is MNHEY and CDR2 is SVGEGT. V lost 6 bases and J lost 10, with 3 bases in between.